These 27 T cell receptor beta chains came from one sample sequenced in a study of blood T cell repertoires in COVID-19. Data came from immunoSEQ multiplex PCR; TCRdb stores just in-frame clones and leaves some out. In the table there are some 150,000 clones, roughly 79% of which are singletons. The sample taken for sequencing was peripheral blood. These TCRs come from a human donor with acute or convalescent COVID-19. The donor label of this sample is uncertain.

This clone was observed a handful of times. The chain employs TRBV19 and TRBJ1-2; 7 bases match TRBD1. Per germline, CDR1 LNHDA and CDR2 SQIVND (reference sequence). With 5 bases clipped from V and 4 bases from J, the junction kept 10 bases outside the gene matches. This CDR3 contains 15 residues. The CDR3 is CASSRTTGVGYGYTF. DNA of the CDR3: TGTGCCAGTAGTCGGACCACAGGGGTAGGCTATGGCTACACCTTC.

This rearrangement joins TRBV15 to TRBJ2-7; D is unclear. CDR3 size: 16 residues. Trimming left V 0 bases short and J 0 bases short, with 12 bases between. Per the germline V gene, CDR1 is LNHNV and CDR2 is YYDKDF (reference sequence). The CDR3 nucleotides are TGTGCCACCAGCAGAGATTTGGCAGGTGACTCCTACGAGCAGTACTTC. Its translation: CATSRDLAGDSYEQYF.

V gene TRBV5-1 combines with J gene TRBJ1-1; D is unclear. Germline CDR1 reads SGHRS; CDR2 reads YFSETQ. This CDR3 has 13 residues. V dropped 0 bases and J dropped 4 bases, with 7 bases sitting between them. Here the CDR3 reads CASSLDGSTEAFF. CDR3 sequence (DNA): TGCGCCAGCAGCTTGGATGGGAGCACTGAAGCTTTCTTT.

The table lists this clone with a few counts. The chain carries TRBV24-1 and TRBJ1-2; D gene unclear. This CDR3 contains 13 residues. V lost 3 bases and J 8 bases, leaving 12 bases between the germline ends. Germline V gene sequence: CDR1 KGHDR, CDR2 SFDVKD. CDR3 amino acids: CATSDLSDSGYTF. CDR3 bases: TGTGCCACCAGTGATCTTTCGGATAGCGGCTACACCTTC.

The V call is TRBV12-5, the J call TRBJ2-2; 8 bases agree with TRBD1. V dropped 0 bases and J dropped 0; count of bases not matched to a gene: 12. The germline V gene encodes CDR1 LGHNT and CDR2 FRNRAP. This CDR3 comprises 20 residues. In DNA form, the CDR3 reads TGTGCTAGTGGTTTGGTCAAGCCCCCCGACAGGGGTACGAACACCGGGGAGCTGTTTTTT. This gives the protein CASGLVKPPDRGTNTGELFF.

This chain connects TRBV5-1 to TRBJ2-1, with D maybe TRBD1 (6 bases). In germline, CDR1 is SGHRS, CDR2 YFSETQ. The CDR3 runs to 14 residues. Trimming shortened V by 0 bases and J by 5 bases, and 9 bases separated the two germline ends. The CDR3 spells CASSLDGQNNEQFF. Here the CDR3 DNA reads TGCGCCAGCAGCTTGGATGGACAGAACAATGAGCAGTTCTTC. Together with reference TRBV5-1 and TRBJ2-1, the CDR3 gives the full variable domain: KAGVTQTPRYLIKTRGQQVTLSCSPISGHRSVSWYQQTPGQGLQFLFEYFSETQRNKGNFPGRFSGRQFSNSRSEMNVSTLELGDSALYLCASSLDGQNNEQFFGPGTRLTVL.

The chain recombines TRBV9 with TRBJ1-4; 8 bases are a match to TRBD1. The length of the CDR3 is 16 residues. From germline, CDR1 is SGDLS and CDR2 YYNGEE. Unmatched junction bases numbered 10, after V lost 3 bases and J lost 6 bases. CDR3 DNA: TGTGCCAGCAGCGATGACCCAGGGGGCGGGGATGAAAAACTGTTTTTT. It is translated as CASSDDPGGGDEKLFF.

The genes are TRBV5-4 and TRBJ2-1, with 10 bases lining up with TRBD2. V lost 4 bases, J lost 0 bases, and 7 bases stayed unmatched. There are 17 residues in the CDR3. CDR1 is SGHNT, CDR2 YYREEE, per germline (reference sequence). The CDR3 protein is CASSPGPSGGSYNEQFF. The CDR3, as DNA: TGTGCCAGCAGCCCTGGGCCTAGCGGGGGCTCCTACAATGAGCAGTTCTTC.

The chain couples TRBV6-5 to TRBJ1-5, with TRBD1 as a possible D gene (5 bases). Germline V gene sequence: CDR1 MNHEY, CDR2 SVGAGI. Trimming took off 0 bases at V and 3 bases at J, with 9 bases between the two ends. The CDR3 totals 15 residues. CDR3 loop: CASSYSGGDNQPQHF. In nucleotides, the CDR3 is TGTGCCAGCAGTTACTCGGGGGGGGACAATCAGCCCCAGCATTTT.

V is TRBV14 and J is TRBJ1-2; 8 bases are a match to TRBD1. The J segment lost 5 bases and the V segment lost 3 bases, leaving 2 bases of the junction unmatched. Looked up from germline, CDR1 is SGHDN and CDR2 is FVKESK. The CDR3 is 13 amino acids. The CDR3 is CASSQDREYGYTF. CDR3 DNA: TGTGCCAGCAGCCAGGACAGGGAATATGGCTACACCTTC. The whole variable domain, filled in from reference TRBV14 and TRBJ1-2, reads EAGVTQFPSHSVIEKGQTVTLRCDPISGHDNLYWYRRVMGKEIKFLLHFVKESKQDESGMPNNRFLAERTGGTYSTLKVQPAELEDSGVYFCASSQDREYGYTFGSGTRLTVV.

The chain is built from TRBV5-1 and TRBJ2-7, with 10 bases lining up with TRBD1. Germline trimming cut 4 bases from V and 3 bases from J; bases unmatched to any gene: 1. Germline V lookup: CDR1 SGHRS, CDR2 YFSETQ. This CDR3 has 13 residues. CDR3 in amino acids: CASSRDRGYEQYF. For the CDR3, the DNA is TGCGCCAGCAGCCGGGACAGGGGCTACGAGCAGTACTTC.

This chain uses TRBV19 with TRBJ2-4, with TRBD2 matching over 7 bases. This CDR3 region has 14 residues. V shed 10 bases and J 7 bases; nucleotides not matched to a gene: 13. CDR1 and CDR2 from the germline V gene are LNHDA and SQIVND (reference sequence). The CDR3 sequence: CATWGGSTGNIQYF. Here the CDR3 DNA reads TGTGCCACCTGGGGAGGGTCAACGGGGAACATTCAGTACTTC. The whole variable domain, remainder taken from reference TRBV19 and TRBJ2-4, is DGGITQSPKYLFRKEGQNVTLSCEQNLNHDAMYWYRQDPGQGLRLIYYSQIVNDFQKGDIAEGYSVSREKKESFPLTVTSAQKNPTAFYLCATWGGSTGNIQYFGAGTRLSVL.

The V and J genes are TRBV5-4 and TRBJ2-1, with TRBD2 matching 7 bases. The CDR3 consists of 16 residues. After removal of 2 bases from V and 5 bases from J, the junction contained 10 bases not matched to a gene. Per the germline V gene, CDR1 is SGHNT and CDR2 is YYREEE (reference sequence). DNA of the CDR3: TGTGCCAGCAGCTTTCCTAGCGGTCCGCTACACAATGAGCAGTTCTTC. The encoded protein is CASSFPSGPLHNEQFF.

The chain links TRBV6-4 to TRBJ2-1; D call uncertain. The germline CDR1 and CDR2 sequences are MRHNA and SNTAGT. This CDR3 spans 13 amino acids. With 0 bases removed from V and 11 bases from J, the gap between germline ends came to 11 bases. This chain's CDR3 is CASSDSSPGKQFF. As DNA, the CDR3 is TGTGCCAGCAGTGACTCGTCGCCCGGTAAGCAGTTCTTC.

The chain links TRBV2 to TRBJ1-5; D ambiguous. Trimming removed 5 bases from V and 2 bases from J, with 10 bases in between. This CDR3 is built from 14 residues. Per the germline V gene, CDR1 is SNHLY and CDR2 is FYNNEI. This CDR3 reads CASSQVLGNQPQHF. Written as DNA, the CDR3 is TGTGCCAGCAGTCAGGTATTGGGCAATCAGCCCCAGCATTTT.

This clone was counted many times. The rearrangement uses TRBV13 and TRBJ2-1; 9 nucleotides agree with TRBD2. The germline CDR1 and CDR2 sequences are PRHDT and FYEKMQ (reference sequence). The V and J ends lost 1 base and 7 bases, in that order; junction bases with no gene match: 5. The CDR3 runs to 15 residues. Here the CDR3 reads CASSLDASGVNEQFF. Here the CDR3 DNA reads TGTGCCAGCAGCTTAGACGCTAGCGGGGTAAATGAGCAGTTCTTC.

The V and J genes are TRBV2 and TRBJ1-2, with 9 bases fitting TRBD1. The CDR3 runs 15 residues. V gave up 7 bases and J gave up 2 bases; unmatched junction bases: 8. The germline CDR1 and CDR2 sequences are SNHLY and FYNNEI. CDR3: CASTMTGGRNYGYTF. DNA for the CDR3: TGTGCCAGCACCATGACAGGGGGACGGAACTATGGCTACACCTTC.

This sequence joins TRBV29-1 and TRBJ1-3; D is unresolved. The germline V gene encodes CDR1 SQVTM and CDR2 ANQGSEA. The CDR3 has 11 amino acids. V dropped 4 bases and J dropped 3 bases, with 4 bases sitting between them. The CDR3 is CSVVFGNTIYF. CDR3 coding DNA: TGCAGCGTTGTCTTTGGAAACACCATATATTTT.

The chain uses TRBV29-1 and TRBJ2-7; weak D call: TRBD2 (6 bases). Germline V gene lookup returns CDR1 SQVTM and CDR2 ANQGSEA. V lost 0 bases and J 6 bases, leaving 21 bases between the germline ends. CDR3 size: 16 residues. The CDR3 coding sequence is TGCAGCGTTGAAGATATCGGGACTGGCCGACTGTGCGAGCAGTACGTC. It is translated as CSVEDIGTGRLCEQYV.

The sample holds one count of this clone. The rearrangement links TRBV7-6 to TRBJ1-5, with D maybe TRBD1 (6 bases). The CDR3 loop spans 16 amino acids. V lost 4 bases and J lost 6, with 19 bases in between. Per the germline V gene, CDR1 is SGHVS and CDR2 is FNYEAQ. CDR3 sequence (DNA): TGTGCCAGCAGCTCCGGGGGGGGGACAAGCGGTCAGCCCCAGCATTTT. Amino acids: CASSSGGGTSGQPQHF.

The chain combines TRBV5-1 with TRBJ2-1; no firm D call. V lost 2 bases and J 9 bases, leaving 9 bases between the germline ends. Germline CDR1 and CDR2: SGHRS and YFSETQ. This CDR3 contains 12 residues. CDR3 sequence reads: CASSFGYGEQFF. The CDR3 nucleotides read TGCGCCAGCAGCTTCGGGTATGGTGAGCAGTTCTTC.

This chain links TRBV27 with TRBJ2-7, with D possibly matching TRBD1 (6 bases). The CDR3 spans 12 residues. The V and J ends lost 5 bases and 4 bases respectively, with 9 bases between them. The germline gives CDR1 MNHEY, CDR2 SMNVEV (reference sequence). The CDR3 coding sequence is TGTGCCAGCAGTCCTCAGGGGTACGAGCAGTACTTC. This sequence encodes CASSPQGYEQYF.

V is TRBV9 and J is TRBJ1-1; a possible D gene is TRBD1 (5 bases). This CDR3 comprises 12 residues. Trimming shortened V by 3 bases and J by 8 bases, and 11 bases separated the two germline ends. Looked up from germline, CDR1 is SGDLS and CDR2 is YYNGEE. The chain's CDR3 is CASSARGREAFF. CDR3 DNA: TGTGCCAGCAGCGCGCGGGGGAGGGAAGCTTTCTTT. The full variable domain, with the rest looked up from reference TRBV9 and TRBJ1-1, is DSGVTQTPKHLITATGQRVTLRCSPRSGDLSVYWYQQSLDQGLQFLIQYYNGEERAKGNILERFSAQQFPDLHSELNLSSLELGDSALYFCASSARGREAFFGQGTRLTVV.

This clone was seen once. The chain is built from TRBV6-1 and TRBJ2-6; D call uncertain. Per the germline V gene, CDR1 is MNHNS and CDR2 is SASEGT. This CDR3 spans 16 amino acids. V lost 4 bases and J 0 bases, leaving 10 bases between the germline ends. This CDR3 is CASSVLAVSGANVLTF. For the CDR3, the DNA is TGTGCCAGCAGTGTTTTGGCCGTCTCTGGGGCCAACGTCCTGACTTTC.

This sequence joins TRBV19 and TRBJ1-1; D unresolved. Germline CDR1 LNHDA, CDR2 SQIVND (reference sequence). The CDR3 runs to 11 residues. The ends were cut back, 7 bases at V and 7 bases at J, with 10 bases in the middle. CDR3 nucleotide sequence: TGTGCCAGTATTTCGAGGAGTGAAGCTTTCTTT. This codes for CASISRSEAFF.

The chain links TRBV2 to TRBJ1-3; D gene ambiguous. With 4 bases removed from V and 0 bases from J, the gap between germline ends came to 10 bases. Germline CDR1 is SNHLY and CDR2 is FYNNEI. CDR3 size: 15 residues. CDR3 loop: CASSGLLLSGNTIYF. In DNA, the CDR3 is TGTGCCAGCAGTGGCCTACTTCTCTCTGGAAACACCATATATTTT.

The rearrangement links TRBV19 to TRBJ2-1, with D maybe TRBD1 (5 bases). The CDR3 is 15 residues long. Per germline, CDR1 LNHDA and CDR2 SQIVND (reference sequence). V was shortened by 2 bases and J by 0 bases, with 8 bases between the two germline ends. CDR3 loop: CASSIQGSSYNEQFF. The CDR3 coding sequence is TGTGCCAGTAGTATACAGGGTTCCTCCTACAATGAGCAGTTCTTC.